Listed here are 29 T cell receptor beta chains from one sample, sequenced in a study of Graves' ophthalmopathy and Graves' hyperthyroidism. The study amplified TCR beta CDR3 regions using RNA transcripts. An initial RT-PCR round employing HTBI primers preceded a second-round multiplex PCR. Each CDR3 protein is one row after TCRdb ran MiXCR on the multiplex PCR reads. The sample shows about 660,000 distinct CDR3 sequences, roughly 41% of them seen only once. The specimen sequenced was peripheral blood. The origin of the receptors is an adult man with Graves' ophthalmopathy.

As for this clonotype: A read error is likely, as this CDR3 ends without the conserved phenylalanine or tryptophan. No DNA is shown, since the ends of the CDR3 on it are uncertain; the CDR3 is the one TCRdb lists. The V call is TRBV6-5, the J call TRBJ2-5. Per germline, CDR1 MNHEY and CDR2 SVGAGI. The CDR3 contains 8 residues when both ends are counted. The CDR3 spells CASSYTTD.

The rearrangement joins TRBV20-1 to TRBJ2-7, with 10 nucleotides matching TRBD2. Losses at the gene ends were 1 base for V and 5 bases for J; bases not matched to a gene: 5. The CDR3 is 14 residues long. From germline, CDR1 is DFQATT and CDR2 SNEGSKA (reference sequence). The CDR3 nucleotides read TGCAGTGCTAGAGGACTAGCGGGCCTGAACGAGCAGTACTTC. This codes for CSARGLAGLNEQYF.

This clonotype is a singleton in its sample. The chain is built from TRBV29-1 and TRBJ1-2; unclear D gene. The CDR3 has 11 residues. Trimming shortened V by 8 bases and J by 8 bases, and 15 bases separated the two germline ends. Germline V gene sequence: CDR1 SQVTM, CDR2 ANQGSEA. The CDR3 nucleotides are TGCAGCTTAGACCTGGAGCGCGGCTACACCTTC. Translation gives CSLDLERGYTF.

This clonotype was seen at least ten times. The chain couples TRBV7-9 to TRBJ2-5; D is possibly TRBD2 (5 bases). Trimming stripped 3 bases from V and 5 bases from J, with 7 bases between. CDR3 length equals 12 residues. Germline CDR1 reads SEHNR; CDR2 reads FQNEAQ (reference sequence). The CDR3 here is CASSLRDETQYF. The CDR3, as DNA: TGTGCCAGCAGCTTGAGGGATGAGACCCAGTACTTC.

The V gene is TRBV18, the J gene TRBJ2-7, with unresolved D. The germline CDR1 and CDR2 sequences are KGHSH and LQKENI. V was shortened by 1 base and J by 2 bases, with 15 bases between the two germline ends. This CDR3 is built from 16 residues. The CDR3 sequence: CASSPRERLTTYEQYF. For the CDR3, the DNA is TGTGCCAGCTCACCACGTGAACGGCTGACAACCTACGAGCAGTACTTC.

This clonotype showed up many times. The chain has TRBV5-1 and TRBJ1-3; no clear D. The CDR3 is made up of 16 amino acids. With 0 bases removed from V and 4 bases from J, the gap between germline ends came to 14 bases. From germline, CDR1 is SGHRS and CDR2 YFSETQ. The chain's CDR3 is CASSLVGTLGGNTIYF. CDR3 sequence (DNA): TGCGCCAGCAGCTTGGTGGGCACACTCGGAGGAAACACCATATATTTT.

CDR3 DNA sequence: TGCAGCGCCCGACTAGCGGGGAGGAACGAGCAGTACTTC. Translated, it gives CSARLAGRNEQYF. The chain recombines TRBV29-1 with TRBJ2-7, with 11 bases lining up with TRBD2. V shed 7 bases and J 5 bases; nucleotides not matched to a gene: 7. The CDR3 consists of 13 residues. CDR1 and CDR2 (germline): SQVTM, ANQGSEA.

A note on this clonotype: The conserved phenylalanine or tryptophan normally closing the CDR3 is absent here, so this likely arose from a read error. Because the CDR3's place on the DNA is in doubt, the DNA is left out and the CDR3 is given as listed by TCRdb. The V call is TRBV2, the J call TRBJ2-5; TRBD1 reflects the table's D call only, with no check against the DNA. The CDR3 comprises 12 residues, both ends counted. The germline CDR1 and CDR2 sequences are SNHLY and FYNNEI. The CDR3 sequence is CASTLGAGGADT.

This chain joins TRBV20-1 and TRBJ2-7; 13 bases fit TRBD2. The junction had 6 bases not matched to a gene; V was cut back by 6 bases and J by 7 bases. The CDR3 is 13 residues long. Germline lookup yields CDR1 DFQATT and CDR2 SNEGSKA (reference sequence). The CDR3 nucleotides read TGCAGTGCGGACCCGGGACTAGCGGGGGAGCAGTACTTC. Amino acids: CSADPGLAGEQYF.

In this sample, this clonotype turned up a few times. The rearrangement links TRBV7-2 to TRBJ2-7, with 11 bases lining up with TRBD2. The J segment lost 5 bases and the V segment lost 6 bases, leaving 6 bases of the junction unmatched. This CDR3 spans 14 amino acids. Germline CDR1 reads SGHTA; CDR2 reads FQGNSA. CDR3 loop: CASSQGLAEDEQYF. The CDR3, as DNA: TGTGCCAGCAGTCAGGGACTAGCGGAGGACGAGCAGTACTTC.

This clonotype was observed many times. The J gene is TRBJ2-7, the V gene TRBV12-3 or TRBV12-4, with 8 bases matching TRBD2. The ends lost 10 bases at V and 3 bases at J; junction bases unmatched: 8. This CDR3 spans 13 amino acids. In DNA form, the CDR3 reads TGTGCCACCCGGCGGGAGGAGAACTACGAGCAGTACTTC. It yields the protein CATRREENYEQYF.

Details on this clonotype: This may be a read error: a much more frequent sequence differs by one nucleotide. V is TRBV9 and J is TRBJ1-1, with a tentative D call TRBD1 (5 bases). This CDR3 has 15 amino acids. Germline V CDR1 and CDR2: SGDLS, YYNGEE. The CDR3 coding sequence is TGTGCCGGCAGCGTAGGAGGGGCCGGGGACACTGAAGCTTTCTTT. It yields the protein CAGSVGGAGDTEAFF.

The chain is built from TRBV7-6 and TRBJ1-4; 8 bases align to TRBD1. The ends lost 5 bases at V and 9 bases at J; junction bases unmatched: 5. Germline V gives CDR1 SGHVS, CDR2 FNYEAQ. This CDR3 is built from 13 residues. The CDR3 reads CASSPTGAQKLFF. The CDR3 coding sequence is TGTGCCAGCAGCCCGACAGGGGCCCAAAAACTGTTTTTT.

This clonotype is a singleton in its sample. The genes are TRBV20-1 and TRBJ1-6; tentatively, D is TRBD1 (5 bases). The V gene's germline CDR1 is DFQATT and CDR2 SNEGSKA (reference sequence). V lost 0 bases, J lost 8 bases, and 8 bases lay in between. The CDR3 has 13 residues. In DNA form, the CDR3 reads TGCAGTGCTAGAGATTTAGGGGATTCACCCCTCCACTTT. As protein: CSARDLGDSPLHF.

The V gene is TRBV19, the J gene TRBJ2-5; 7 bases align to TRBD2. V shed 5 bases, J shed 3 bases, and the junction held 12 bases outside the gene matches. The CDR3 contains 16 residues. The germline gives CDR1 LNHDA, CDR2 SQIVND (reference sequence). Here the CDR3 reads CASSEGWEGREETQYF. CDR3 sequence (DNA): TGTGCCAGTAGTGAGGGGTGGGAGGGCCGCGAAGAGACCCAGTACTTC.

This clonotype has just one count. A read error may explain this, as a much larger clone is one base away. The rearrangement joins TRBV10-3 to TRBJ2-2; TRBD2 might be the D (6 bases). The CDR3 has 16 amino acids. Germline loops: CDR1 ENHRY, CDR2 SYGVKD. CDR3 loop: CAIRESLAIVTRELFF. In DNA form, the CDR3 reads TGTGCCATCAGAGAGTCGCTAGCGATCGTCACCAGGGAGCTGTTTTTT.

The chain carries TRBV9 and TRBJ1-2, with TRBD1 identical over 7 bases. J gave up 5 bases and V 4 bases, and 11 bases lay outside the gene matches. There are 15 residues in the CDR3. Germline assignment: CDR1 SGDLS and CDR2 YYNGEE. The CDR3 is CASSPDGTDTYGYTF. The CDR3 DNA follows: TGTGCCAGCAGCCCAGACGGGACAGACACATATGGCTACACCTTC.

This clonotype came up once. V usage is TRBV2 and J usage is TRBJ1-2, with a possible D match to TRBD1 (5 bases). V gave up 6 bases and J gave up 7 bases, with 18 bases separating them. Per the germline V gene, CDR1 is SNHLY and CDR2 is FYNNEI. This CDR3 spans 14 amino acids. Here the CDR3 reads CASSAPGTQPGYTF. DNA of the CDR3: TGTGCCAGCAGCGCCCCAGGGACCCAGCCTGGCTACACCTTC.

This sequence joins TRBV10-3 and TRBJ2-7; possibly TRBD1 for D (8 bases). The CDR3 has 14 amino acids. Trimming removed 6 bases from V and 7 bases from J, with 19 bases in between. CDR1 is ENHRY, CDR2 SYGVKD, per germline. CDR3 sequence reads: CAIRADREGLEQYF. CDR3 nucleotides: TGTGCCATCAGAGCGGACAGGGAGGGTTTGGAGCAGTACTTC.

The chain combines TRBV12-3 or TRBV12-4 with TRBJ2-7; 13 nucleotides agree with TRBD2. The CDR3 has 16 amino acids. V dropped 6 bases and J dropped 5; count of bases not matched to a gene: 10. CDR3 loop: CASRRGLAGDPHEQYF. Here the CDR3 DNA reads TGTGCCAGCAGACGCGGACTAGCGGGAGATCCCCACGAGCAGTACTTC.

This chain joins TRBV25-1 and TRBJ1-2; 7 nucleotides agree with TRBD1. V gave up 4 bases and J gave up 7 bases; unmatched junction bases: 12. The CDR3 extends over 15 amino acids. Germline CDR1 is MGHDK and CDR2 is SYGVNS. In nucleotides, the CDR3 is TGTGCCAGCAGTGCTGGTAGACAGGGTTCCTCTGGCTACACCTTC. Translating gives CASSAGRQGSSGYTF.

The V and J genes are TRBV29-1 and TRBJ2-1; 12 nucleotides line up with TRBD2. V gave up 6 bases and J gave up 3 bases; unmatched junction bases: 9. CDR3 length equals 16 residues. Germline lookup yields CDR1 SQVTM and CDR2 ANQGSEA. The CDR3 sequence: CSVYHGLAGNYNEQFF. The CDR3 DNA sequence: TGCAGCGTATACCACGGACTAGCGGGGAACTACAATGAGCAGTTCTTC.

The genes are TRBV10-3 and TRBJ2-7; 8 positions agree with TRBD2. Germline CDR1 reads ENHRY; CDR2 reads SYGVKD. This CDR3 has 14 residues. With V trimmed by 10 bases and J by 6 bases, 14 bases remained unmatched. The CDR3 protein is CATYRVSGSREQYF. In DNA form, the CDR3 reads TGTGCCACCTATAGGGTCAGCGGGAGTCGCGAGCAGTACTTC.

The chain joins TRBV7-4 to TRBJ1-5; TRBD1 might be the D (6 bases). The CDR3 runs to 16 residues. Trimming left V 5 bases short and J 3 bases short, with 17 bases between. From germline, CDR1 is SGHVT and CDR2 SQSDAQ. CDR3 bases: TGTGCCAGCAGCCCTGCCCGACAGGATCTCAATCAGCCCCAGCATTTT. Translation gives CASSPARQDLNQPQHF.

The chain combines TRBV12-3 or TRBV12-4 with TRBJ1-5; 9 bases align to TRBD1. J was trimmed by 5 bases and V by 6 bases; bases with no gene match: 11. The CDR3 loop spans 16 amino acids. The CDR3 loop is CASSQEQGAGYQPQHF. The CDR3 DNA sequence: TGTGCCAGCAGCCAAGAACAGGGGGCTGGTTATCAGCCCCAGCATTTT.

On this clonotype: The junction and the germline gene differ at one end; a read error may be behind it. The chain uses TRBV7-9 and TRBJ2-7, with 9 bases aligning to TRBD1. This CDR3 region has 15 residues. CDR1 and CDR2 from the germline V gene are SEHNR and FQNEAQ (reference sequence). CDR3 nucleotide sequence: TGCGCCAGCAGCCAAGGGTCGGGACAGGGTTACGAGCAGTACTTC. Protein: CASSQGSGQGYEQYF.

This clonotype occurred a few times. The gene calls are TRBV12-3 or TRBV12-4 and TRBJ2-2, with TRBD2 identical over 7 bases. The CDR3 has 14 amino acids. The V segment lost 0 bases and the J segment 9 bases; nucleotides outside the gene matches: 4. This CDR3 reads CASSLARGTRELFF. The DNA of the CDR3 is TGTGCCAGCAGTTTAGCGCGGGGGACCAGGGAGCTGTTTTTT.

V gene TRBV6-5 combines with J gene TRBJ1-5; D is uncertain. Trimming removed 5 bases at V and 4 bases at J, with 15 bases between. The CDR3 is 15 residues long. Germline V lookup: CDR1 MNHEY, CDR2 SVGAGI. DNA for the CDR3: TGTGCCAGCAGTGAATTTTTGTTAGGAAATCAGCCCCAGCATTTT. Residues: CASSEFLLGNQPQHF.

The chain couples TRBV19 to TRBJ2-2; 8 bases align to TRBD1. There are 14 residues in the CDR3. Germline loops: CDR1 LNHDA, CDR2 SQIVND (reference sequence). The trim removed 4 bases at V and 8 bases at J, leaving 6 bases unmatched. The CDR3 region is CASSSPGTGGELFF. DNA for the CDR3: TGTGCCAGTAGTAGCCCAGGGACAGGAGGGGAGCTGTTTTTT.